The 14 T cell receptor beta chains given below trace back to one sample, sequenced in a study of shared clonotypes between healthy human individuals (dated by TCRdb to 2020 to 2021). The library was built by means of the immunoSEQ multiplex PCR assay. The table comes from immuneACCESS by way of TCRdb, which keeps in-frame sequences with V and J called. Part of the clones is missing from these tables; in studies checked, under half for an unresolved V gene and the rest for unknown reasons. A total of more than 900,000 clones appear in this sample, more than 75% of them only once. Around 0.6% of the sample is taken by the ten largest. The sequenced sample was memory CD4+ T cells from PBMCs. In light of the paper, this sample's cell subset or site label describes: CD45RA-negative fraction. Receptors originate from a man younger than 35 in good health. Some clones in this sample may be carry-over from other donors' samples.

The genes are TRBV7-7 and TRBJ2-2, with a tentative D call TRBD1 (6 bases). The ends were cut back, 2 bases at V and 8 bases at J, with 9 bases in the middle. The CDR3 spans 13 residues. From germline, CDR1 is SSHAT and CDR2 FNYEAQ (reference sequence). The CDR3, as DNA: TGTGCCAGCAGCTTACCCGGACAGGGGGAGCTGTTTTTT. This encodes CASSLPGQGELFF.

The chain is built from TRBV7-2 and TRBJ1-3, with 7 bases that match TRBD1. The CDR3 runs 17 residues. Losses at the gene ends were 4 bases for V and 2 bases for J; bases not matched to a gene: 11. The germline gives CDR1 SGHTA, CDR2 FQGNSA. The CDR3 sequence: CASSSHRTGAPGNTIYF. The CDR3 coding sequence is TGTGCCAGCAGCTCCCACCGTACAGGGGCGCCTGGAAACACCATATATTTT.

V usage is TRBV29-1 and J usage is TRBJ2-1; the D gene is possibly TRBD2 (6 bases). CDR3 size: 11 residues. In germline, CDR1 is SQVTM, CDR2 ANQGSEA. V lost 3 bases to trimming and J lost 15 bases, with 15 bases between them. The CDR3 sequence is CSVEVRGKWFF. The CDR3 DNA reads as TGCAGCGTTGAGGTACGCGGGAAATGGTTCTTC.

The chain joins TRBV7-2 to TRBJ1-1; D call uncertain. Germline-derived CDR1 and CDR2 are SGHTA and FQGNSA. CDR3 length equals 15 residues. V was trimmed by 4 bases and J by 3 bases, leaving 15 bases between them. The CDR3 coding sequence is TGTGCCAGCAGCTCCTCTATAGCCTCCCACACTGAAGCTTTCTTT. It codes for CASSSSIASHTEAFF.

This clone has just one count. V and J are TRBV18 and TRBJ2-1; 11 bases map to TRBD2. Unmatched junction bases numbered 4, after V lost 2 bases and J lost 7 bases. CDR3 length: 15 residues. The V gene's germline CDR1 is KGHSH and CDR2 LQKENI. The DNA of the CDR3 is TGTGCCAGCTCACCAGCGCTAGCGGGAGGTAATGAGCAGTTCTTC. Residues: CASSPALAGGNEQFF.

The chain recombines TRBV6-1 with TRBJ1-5, with D possibly being TRBD1 (5 bases). The germline CDR1 and CDR2 sequences are MNHNS and SASEGT. V was clipped by 2 bases and J by 7 bases, with 15 bases between them. CDR3 length: 15 amino acids. CDR3 sequence: CASSERAGPWQPQHF. The CDR3 coding sequence is TGTGCCAGCAGTGAACGCGCAGGGCCGTGGCAGCCCCAGCATTTT.

The V and J genes are TRBV2 and TRBJ2-1; 8 bases align to TRBD1. CDR1 is SNHLY, CDR2 FYNNEI, per germline. The CDR3 runs to 15 residues. After removal of 4 bases from V and 4 bases from J, the junction contained 6 bases not matched to a gene. The CDR3 spells CASSAGQVGYNEQFF. DNA of the CDR3: TGTGCCAGCAGTGCGGGACAGGTGGGGTACAATGAGCAGTTCTTC. The complete variable domain, with remaining parts taken from reference TRBV2 and TRBJ2-1, reads EPEVTQTPSHQVTQMGQEVILRCVPISNHLYFYWYRQILGQKVEFLVSFYNNEISEKSEIFDDQFSVERPDGSNFTLKIRSTKLEDSAMYFCASSAGQVGYNEQFFGPGTRLTVL.

The V gene is TRBV10-3, the J gene TRBJ1-1; D gene ambiguous. Germline-derived CDR1 and CDR2 are ENHRY and SYGVKD. The CDR3 runs 12 residues. V was shortened by 8 bases and J by 1 base, with 8 bases between the two germline ends. The CDR3 DNA reads as TGTGCCATCCAGATGGGGAACACTGAAGCTTTCTTT. Translating it yields CAIQMGNTEAFF.

The J gene is TRBJ1-3, the V gene TRBV27; D not certain. The germline V gene encodes CDR1 MNHEY and CDR2 SMNVEV (reference sequence). The CDR3 length is 13 residues. V lost 5 bases, J lost 0 bases, and 5 bases lay in between. The CDR3 here is CASSLFSGNTIYF. The DNA for the CDR3 is TGTGCCAGCAGTCTGTTCTCTGGAAACACCATATATTTT.

CDR3 nucleotides: TGCGCCAGCAGCTTGGATGCGGGACCCTACAATGAGCAGTTCTTC. It encodes CASSLDAGPYNEQFF. V gene TRBV5-1 combines with J gene TRBJ2-1; the D gene is possibly TRBD2 (6 bases). The CDR3 has 15 amino acids. Between the trimmed V and J ends, which lost 0 bases and 2 bases, there was a span of 9 bases. CDR1 and CDR2 (germline): SGHRS, YFSETQ. Supplemented by reference TRBV5-1 and TRBJ2-1, the full variable domain reads KAGVTQTPRYLIKTRGQQVTLSCSPISGHRSVSWYQQTPGQGLQFLFEYFSETQRNKGNFPGRFSGRQFSNSRSEMNVSTLELGDSALYLCASSLDAGPYNEQFFGPGTRLTVL.

The chain uses TRBV10-3 and TRBJ1-1; perhaps TRBD1 as D (6 bases). Trimming stripped 7 bases from V and 3 bases from J, with 12 bases between. Germline CDR1 is ENHRY and CDR2 is SYGVKD. The CDR3 has 13 residues. The chain's CDR3 is CAIMGAADTEAFF. The CDR3 coding sequence is TGTGCCATCATGGGGGCAGCCGACACTGAAGCTTTCTTT.

V gene TRBV7-2 combines with J gene TRBJ2-2; 8 bases align to TRBD2. The CDR3 loop spans 17 amino acids. Germline CDR1 and CDR2: SGHTA and FQGNSA. V trimming: 1 base; J trimming: 4 bases; junction bases outside the gene matches: 8. The CDR3 nucleotides read TGTGCCAGCAGCTTAGTCCGGCTAGCGGGCTTCACCGGGGAGCTGTTTTTT. Protein: CASSLVRLAGFTGELFF.

The chain joins TRBV5-1 to TRBJ1-1; the match to TRBD1 covers 7 bases. With 4 bases clipped from V and 0 bases from J, the junction kept 0 bases outside the gene matches. The CDR3 is made up of 13 amino acids. Per the germline V gene, CDR1 is SGHRS and CDR2 is YFSETQ. CDR3: CASSGTVNTEAFF. The CDR3 DNA reads as TGCGCCAGCAGCGGGACAGTGAACACTGAAGCTTTCTTT.

To note about this clone: At one boundary the junction diverges from the germline segment, which might be a read error. This chain connects TRBV29-1 to TRBJ2-2, with 8 bases aligning to TRBD1. The germline CDR1 and CDR2 sequences are SQVTM and ANQGSEA. This CDR3 contains 13 residues. In nucleotides, the CDR3 is TGCAGCGTGAGGACAGGGAACGCCGGGGAGCTGTTTTTT. It specifies CSVRTGNAGELFF.